This T cell receptor (beta chain) is drawn from a study of control samples from healthy donors and cancer patients. This table comes from immunoSEQ multiplex PCR, and its TCRdb copy is limited to in-frame clones, with some not included. The table has about 40,000 clones, 92% seen once; the top ten hold around 4%. Source material: blood. This TCR was recovered from a woman between 50 and 59 years old in good health.

CDR3 amino acids: CASSPTSGGGELFF. For the CDR3, the DNA is TGTGCCAGCAGCCCAACTAGCGGGGGCGGGGAGCTGTTTTTT. The chain couples TRBV7-3 to TRBJ2-2; 11 bases map to TRBD2. Germline V lookup: CDR1 SGHTA, CDR2 FQGTGA. Germline trimming cut 5 bases from V and 7 bases from J; bases unmatched to any gene: 3. There are 14 residues in the CDR3.